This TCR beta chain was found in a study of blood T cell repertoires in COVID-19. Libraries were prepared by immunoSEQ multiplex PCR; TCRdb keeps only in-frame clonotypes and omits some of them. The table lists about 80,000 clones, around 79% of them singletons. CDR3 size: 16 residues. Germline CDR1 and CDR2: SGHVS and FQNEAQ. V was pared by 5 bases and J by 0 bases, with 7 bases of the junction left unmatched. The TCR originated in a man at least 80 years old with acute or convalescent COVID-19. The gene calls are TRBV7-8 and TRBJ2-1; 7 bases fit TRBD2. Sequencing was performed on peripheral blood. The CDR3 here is CASSPRQRGSYNEQFF. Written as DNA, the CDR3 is TGTGCCAGCAGCCCCCGCCAGCGGGGCTCCTACAATGAGCAGTTCTTC.